These 21 T cell receptor beta chains came from one sample sequenced in a study of T cells after somatic rescue of genetic block. TCRdb keeps only in-frame clones here, not all; method: immunoSEQ multiplex PCR. This sample has around 670 clones; about two fifths occur once, and the top ten carry approximately 52%. Sequenced material: peripheral blood mononuclear cells (PBMCs). Receptor source: a girl younger than two.

By share, this clone counts as medium-sized. V and J are TRBV11-3 and TRBJ2-5; no firm D call. This CDR3 contains 12 residues. V shed 3 bases and J shed 5 bases, with 7 bases lying between them. CDR1 and CDR2 (germline): SGHNT, YENEEA. DNA for the CDR3: TGTGCCAGCAGCTTCATAGGGGAGACCCAGTACTTC. Residues: CASSFIGETQYF.

This clone has only a few counts. The chain joins TRBV7-8 to TRBJ1-4; weak D call: TRBD1 (6 bases). CDR3 length equals 13 residues. In germline, CDR1 is SGHVS, CDR2 FQNEAQ. V dropped 2 bases and J dropped 5 bases, with 6 bases sitting between them. CDR3 protein: CASSLTGNEKLFF. The CDR3 DNA reads as TGTGCCAGCAGCTTAACAGGGAATGAAAAACTGTTTTTT. Based on the CDR3 plus reference TRBV7-8 and TRBJ1-4, the full variable domain is GAGVSQSPRYKVAKRGQDVALRCDPISGHVSLFWYQQALGQGPEFLTYFQNEAQLDKSGLPSDRFFAERPEGSVSTLKIQRTQQEDSAVYLCASSLTGNEKLFFGSGTQLSVL.

The chain links TRBV11-3 to TRBJ2-7; possible D gene TRBD1, 5 bases. Germline CDR1 is SGHNT and CDR2 is YENEEA. This CDR3 contains 12 residues. V was shortened by 3 bases and J by 4 bases, with 7 bases between the two germline ends. CDR3 sequence reads: CASSFTGYEQYF. The DNA of the CDR3 is TGTGCCAGCAGCTTTACAGGATACGAGCAGTACTTC. The variable domain in full, completed from reference TRBV11-3 and TRBJ2-7, reads EAGVVQSPRYKIIEKKQPVAFWCNPISGHNTLYWYLQNLGQGPELLIRYENEEAVDDSQLPKDRFSAERLKGVDSTLKIQPAELGDSAVYLCASSFTGYEQYFGPGTRLTVT.

The genes are TRBV11-3 and TRBJ2-2; D is uncertain. The CDR3 is 15 amino acids. The germline gives CDR1 SGHNT, CDR2 YENEEA. Trimming took 2 bases from V and 2 from J, leaving 9 bases between them. CDR3 sequence reads: CASSLMTPNTGELFF. The CDR3 DNA is TGTGCCAGCAGCTTAATGACACCTAACACCGGGGAGCTGTTTTTT.

By share of the sample, this clone is medium-sized. This chain uses TRBV5-5 with TRBJ2-3; possible D gene TRBD2, 6 bases. V gave up 1 base and J gave up 2 bases, with 11 bases separating them. Germline V gene lookup returns CDR1 SGHKS and CDR2 YYEKEE (reference sequence). CDR3 size: 15 residues. The CDR3 coding sequence is TGTGCCAGCAGCTTGAACGGGGGATACACAGATACGCAGTATTTT. Protein product: CASSLNGGYTDTQYF.

Only a few counts were recorded for this clone. The CDR3 sequence: CASSLQGYEQYF. The DNA of the CDR3 is TGTGCCAGCAGCTTACAGGGTTACGAGCAGTACTTC. V usage is TRBV4-2 and J usage is TRBJ2-7; TRBD1 is a possible D gene (6 bases). The CDR3 sequence is 12 residues long. V was trimmed by 5 bases and J by 4 bases, leaving 9 bases between them. The germline gives CDR1 LGHNA, CDR2 YNFKEQ.

There are a few counts of this clone. J is TRBJ2-7 and V is TRBV7-6, with no clear D. The CDR3 runs 14 residues. Deletions cut 8 bases from V and 0 bases from J, with 14 bases between. Germline CDR1 and CDR2: SGHVS and FNYEAQ. CDR3 amino acids: CASSAPGGSYEQYF. The CDR3, as DNA: TGTGCCAGCTCCGCTCCTGGCGGCTCCTACGAGCAGTACTTC.

By sample share, this clone is large. The chain is built from TRBV6-6 and TRBJ1-1; tentatively, D is TRBD1 (5 bases). V was clipped by 2 bases and J by 2 bases, with 12 bases between them. The CDR3 runs 15 residues. CDR1 and CDR2 (germline): MNHNY, SVGAGI (reference sequence). The CDR3 DNA reads as TGTGCCAGCAGTTACAATGAGGGGTCCAACACTGAAGCTTTCTTT. It is translated as CASSYNEGSNTEAFF.

This clone was recorded a few times. The chain employs TRBV27 and TRBJ2-7; maybe TRBD2 (6 bases). The ends were cut back, 6 bases at V and 4 bases at J, with 13 bases in the middle. CDR3 length: 13 residues. Germline CDR1 is MNHEY and CDR2 is SMNVEV (reference sequence). CDR3: CASSQGAGYEQYF. In DNA, the CDR3 is TGTGCCAGCAGCCAGGGAGCGGGTTACGAGCAGTACTTC.

This clone is medium-sized by share. V gene TRBV6-4 combines with J gene TRBJ2-1; TRBD2 matches at 11 bases. In germline, CDR1 is MRHNA, CDR2 SNTAGT. This CDR3 comprises 13 residues. Trimming at V came to 9 bases and at J to 9 bases, leaving 7 bases not matched to a gene. The CDR3 coding sequence is TGTGCCAGTAGCGGGAGGGCCTTCACTGAGCAGTTCTTC. Its protein is CASSGRAFTEQFF.

The V call is TRBV4-2, the J call TRBJ2-1, with TRBD1 identical over 7 bases. The trim removed 5 bases at V and 9 bases at J, leaving 10 bases unmatched. CDR3 length equals 14 residues. Germline V gene sequence: CDR1 LGHNA, CDR2 YNFKEQ. The CDR3 loop reads CASSLLVGGREQFF. CDR3 nucleotides: TGTGCCAGCAGCTTATTGGTAGGGGGCCGTGAGCAGTTCTTC.

This clone is labeled as medium-sized (0.01 to 0.1%). The chain combines TRBV6-5 with TRBJ1-2, with TRBD1 identical over 8 bases. CDR1 is MNHEY, CDR2 SVGAGI, per germline. CDR3 length: 13 amino acids. V was clipped by 6 bases and J by 3 bases; unmatched bases: 3. CDR3 loop: CASRLDRDYGYTF. The CDR3 DNA is TGTGCCAGCAGACTGGACAGGGACTATGGCTACACCTTC.

This chain links TRBV7-8 with TRBJ2-5, with 10 positions matching TRBD2. Germline CDR1 is SGHVS and CDR2 is FQNEAQ. V dropped 2 bases and J dropped 4; count of bases not matched to a gene: 1. CDR3 length: 14 amino acids. The CDR3 DNA follows: TGTGCCAGCAGCTTAACTAGCGGGATAGAGACCCAGTACTTC. Translated: CASSLTSGIETQYF.

This clone is medium-sized within its sample. The chain is built from TRBV11-3 and TRBJ2-7, with D uncertain. The CDR3 extends over 14 amino acids. CDR1 is SGHNT and CDR2 is YENEEA in the germline V gene. V was shortened by 2 bases and J by 3 bases, with 11 bases between the two germline ends. The chain's CDR3 is CASSLRRGVYEQYF. The CDR3 DNA reads TGTGCCAGCAGCTTACGGCGTGGGGTCTACGAGCAGTACTTC.

The chain employs TRBV14 and TRBJ2-7; D unclear. Between the trimmed V and J ends, which lost 6 bases and 2 bases, there was a span of 8 bases. This CDR3 has 12 residues. Germline V gene sequence: CDR1 SGHDN, CDR2 FVKESK. The CDR3 coding sequence is TGTGCCAGCAGTTACTCCCCCTACGAGCAGTACTTC. This codes for CASSYSPYEQYF.

By share, this clone ranks as large. The chain is built from TRBV7-6 and TRBJ2-7; TRBD2 is a possible D gene (5 bases). Germline V gene data show CDR1 as SGHVS and CDR2 as FNYEAQ. The CDR3 contains 13 residues. V was shortened by 0 bases and J by 2 bases, with 5 bases between the two germline ends. The CDR3 DNA follows: TGTGCCAGCAGCTTAGCGAGGGCCTACGAGCAGTACTTC. Its protein product is CASSLARAYEQYF. Combining the CDR3 with reference TRBV7-6 and TRBJ2-7 gives the whole variable domain GAGVSQSPRYKVTKRGQDVALRCDPISGHVSLYWYRQALGQGPEFLTYFNYEAQQDKSGLPNDRFSAERPEGSISTLTIQRTEQRDSAMYRCASSLARAYEQYFGPGTRLTVT.

The chain is built from TRBV27 and TRBJ1-2; no clear D gene. The CDR3 runs 13 residues. Germline V CDR1 and CDR2: MNHEY, SMNVEV (reference sequence). V lost 3 bases to trimming and J lost 6 bases, with 11 bases between them. For the CDR3, the DNA is TGTGCCAGCAGTTTTGGTTCCAGGAATGGCTACACCTTC. Translated: CASSFGSRNGYTF.

This clone has only a few counts. The chain combines TRBV11-1 with TRBJ2-7; D is perhaps TRBD2 (5 bases). Germline CDR1 is SGHAT and CDR2 is FQDESV (reference sequence). This CDR3 contains 13 residues. Trimming stripped 0 bases from V and 2 bases from J, with 5 bases between. In DNA, the CDR3 is TGTGCCAGCAGCTTAGCGAGGGCCTACGAGCAGTACTTC. It is translated as CASSLARAYEQYF.

This chain connects TRBV11-3 to TRBJ2-7; D uncertain. CDR1 is SGHNT and CDR2 is YENEEA in the germline V gene. This CDR3 comprises 14 residues. Trimming took off 5 bases at V and 2 bases at J, with 13 bases between the two ends. The CDR3 region is CASSRGPNTYEQYF. CDR3 coding DNA: TGTGCCAGCAGCCGCGGTCCTAACACCTACGAGCAGTACTTC.

Concerning this clone itself: A far larger clone is a single base away, which makes a read error likely. The genes are TRBV5-1 and TRBJ2-7; D perhaps matches TRBD2 (6 bases). Germline V gene data show CDR1 as SGHRS and CDR2 as YFSETQ. CDR3 length: 16 residues. The CDR3 region has the DNA TGCACCAGCAGCCTTCCCCGGGACTTAACGCCCTACGAGCAGTACTTC. Protein: CTSSLPRDLTPYEQYF. Using reference TRBV5-1 and TRBJ2-7 for the parts outside the CDR3, the full variable domain is KAGVTQTPRYLIKTRGQQVTLSCSPISGHRSVSWYQQTPGQGLQFLFEYFSETQRNKGNFPGRFSGRQFSNSRSEMNVSTLELGDSALYLCTSSLPRDLTPYEQYFGPGTRLTVT.

V gene TRBV10-3 combines with J gene TRBJ1-1, with D unresolved. Germline CDR1 is ENHRY and CDR2 is SYGVKD. This CDR3 is built from 13 residues. Trimming took off 7 bases at V and 0 bases at J, with 9 bases between the two ends. CDR3 protein: CAITTPMNTEAFF. The CDR3 bases are TGTGCCATCACCACTCCAATGAACACTGAAGCTTTCTTT.